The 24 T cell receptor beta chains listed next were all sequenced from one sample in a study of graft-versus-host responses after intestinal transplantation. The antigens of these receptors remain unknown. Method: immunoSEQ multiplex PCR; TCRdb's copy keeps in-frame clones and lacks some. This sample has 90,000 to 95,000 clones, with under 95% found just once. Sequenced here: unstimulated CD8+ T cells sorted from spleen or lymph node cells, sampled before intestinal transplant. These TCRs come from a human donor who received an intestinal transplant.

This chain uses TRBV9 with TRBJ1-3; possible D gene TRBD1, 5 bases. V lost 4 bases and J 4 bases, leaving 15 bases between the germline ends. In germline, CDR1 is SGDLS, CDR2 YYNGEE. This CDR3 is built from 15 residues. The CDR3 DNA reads TGTGCCAGCAGCCCTTACAGGACCGCCGGAAACACCATATATTTT. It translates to CASSPYRTAGNTIYF.

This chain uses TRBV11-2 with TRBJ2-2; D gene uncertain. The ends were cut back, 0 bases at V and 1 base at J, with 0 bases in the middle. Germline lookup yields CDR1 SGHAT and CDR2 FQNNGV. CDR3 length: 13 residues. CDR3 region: CASSLENTGELFF. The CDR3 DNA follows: TGTGCCAGCAGCTTAGAGAACACCGGGGAGCTGTTTTTT.

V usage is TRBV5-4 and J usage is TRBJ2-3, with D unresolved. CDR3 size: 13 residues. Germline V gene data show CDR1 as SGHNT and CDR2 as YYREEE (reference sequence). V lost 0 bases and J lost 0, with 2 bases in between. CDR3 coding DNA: TGTGCCAGCAGCTTGGCAAGCACAGATACGCAGTATTTT. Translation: CASSLASTDTQYF.

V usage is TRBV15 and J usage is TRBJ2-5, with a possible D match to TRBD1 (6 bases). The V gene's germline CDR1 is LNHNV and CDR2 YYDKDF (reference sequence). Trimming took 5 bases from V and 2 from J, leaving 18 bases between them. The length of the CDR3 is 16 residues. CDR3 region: CATSVPGTPNQETQYF. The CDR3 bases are TGTGCCACCAGCGTACCCGGGACACCAAATCAAGAGACCCAGTACTTC. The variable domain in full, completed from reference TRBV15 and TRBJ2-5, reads DAMVIQNPRYQVTQFGKPVTLSCSQTLNHNVMYWYQQKSSQAPKLLFHYYDKDFNNEADTPDNFQSRRPNTSFCFLDIRSPGLGDTAMYLCATSVPGTPNQETQYFGPGTRLLVL.

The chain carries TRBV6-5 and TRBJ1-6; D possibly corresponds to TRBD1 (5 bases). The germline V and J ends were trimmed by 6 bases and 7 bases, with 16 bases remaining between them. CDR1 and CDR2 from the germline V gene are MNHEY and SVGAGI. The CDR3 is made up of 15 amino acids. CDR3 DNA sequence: TGTGCCAGCAGCCGATGGCGGGGCAGAAATTCACCCCTCCACTTT. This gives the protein CASSRWRGRNSPLHF.

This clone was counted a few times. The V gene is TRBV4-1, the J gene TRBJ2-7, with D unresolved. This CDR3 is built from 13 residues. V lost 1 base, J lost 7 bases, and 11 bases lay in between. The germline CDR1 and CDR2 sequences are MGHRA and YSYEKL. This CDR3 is CASSQAIEREQYF. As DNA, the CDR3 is TGCGCCAGCAGCCAAGCTATAGAACGAGAGCAGTACTTC.

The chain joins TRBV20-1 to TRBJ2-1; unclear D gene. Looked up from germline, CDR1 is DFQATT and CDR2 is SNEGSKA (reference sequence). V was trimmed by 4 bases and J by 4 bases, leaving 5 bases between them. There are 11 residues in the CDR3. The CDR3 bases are TGCAGTGCTACAGCGTACAATGAGCAGTTCTTC. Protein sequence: CSATAYNEQFF.

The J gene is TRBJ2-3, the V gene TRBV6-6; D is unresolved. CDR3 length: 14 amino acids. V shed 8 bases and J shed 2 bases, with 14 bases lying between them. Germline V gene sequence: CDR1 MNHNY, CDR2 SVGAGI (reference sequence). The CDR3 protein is CASLSRVHTDTQYF. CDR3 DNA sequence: TGTGCCAGCCTCTCTAGGGTCCACACAGATACGCAGTATTTT.

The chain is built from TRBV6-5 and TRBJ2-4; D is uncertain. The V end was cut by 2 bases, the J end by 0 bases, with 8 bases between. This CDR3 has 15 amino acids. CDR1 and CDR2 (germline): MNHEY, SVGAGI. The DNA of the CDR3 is TGTGCCAGCAGTTACCACGGCGGAGCCAAAAACATTCAGTACTTC. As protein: CASSYHGGAKNIQYF.

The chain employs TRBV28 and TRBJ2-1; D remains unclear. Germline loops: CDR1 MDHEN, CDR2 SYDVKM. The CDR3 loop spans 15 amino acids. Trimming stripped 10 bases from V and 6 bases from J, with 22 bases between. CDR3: CAISSRLRVGNEQFF. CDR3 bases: TGTGCCATAAGTTCGAGACTGAGAGTGGGCAATGAGCAGTTCTTC.

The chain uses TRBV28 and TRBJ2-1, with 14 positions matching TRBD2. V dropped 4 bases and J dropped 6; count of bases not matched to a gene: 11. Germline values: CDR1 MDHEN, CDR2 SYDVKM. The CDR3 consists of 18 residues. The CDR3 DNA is TGTGCCAGCAGTTACCCGACTAGCGGGGGGGGTAGTGGCAATGAGCAGTTCTTC. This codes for CASSYPTSGGGSGNEQFF. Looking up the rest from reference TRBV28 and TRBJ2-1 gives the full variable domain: DVKVTQSSRYLVKRTGEKVFLECVQDMDHENMFWYRQDPGLGLRLIYFSYDVKMKEKGDIPEGYSVSREKKERFSLILESASTNQTSMYLCASSYPTSGGGSGNEQFFGPGTRLTVL.

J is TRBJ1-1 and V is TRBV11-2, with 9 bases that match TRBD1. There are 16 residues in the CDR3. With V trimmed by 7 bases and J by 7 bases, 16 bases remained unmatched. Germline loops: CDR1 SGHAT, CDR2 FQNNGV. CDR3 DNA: TGTGCCAGCACCGAACGTAGGGACAGGGTATTTAGTGAAGCTTTCTTT. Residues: CASTERRDRVFSEAFF.

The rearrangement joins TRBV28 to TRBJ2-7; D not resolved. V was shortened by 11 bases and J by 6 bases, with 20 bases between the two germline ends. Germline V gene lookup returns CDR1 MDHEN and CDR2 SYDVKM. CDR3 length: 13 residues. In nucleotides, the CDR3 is TGTGCCGCAAGGTCCTTACAAGGTTTCGAGCAGTACTTC. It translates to CAARSLQGFEQYF.

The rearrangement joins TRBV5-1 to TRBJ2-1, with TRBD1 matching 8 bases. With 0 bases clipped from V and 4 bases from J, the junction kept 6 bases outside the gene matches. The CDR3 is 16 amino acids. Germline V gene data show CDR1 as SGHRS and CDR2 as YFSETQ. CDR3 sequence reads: CASSLAGRGPYNEQFF. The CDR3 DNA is TGCGCCAGCAGCTTGGCCGGCAGGGGGCCATACAATGAGCAGTTCTTC. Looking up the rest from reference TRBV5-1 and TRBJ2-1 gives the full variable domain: KAGVTQTPRYLIKTRGQQVTLSCSPISGHRSVSWYQQTPGQGLQFLFEYFSETQRNKGNFPGRFSGRQFSNSRSEMNVSTLELGDSALYLCASSLAGRGPYNEQFFGPGTRLTVL.

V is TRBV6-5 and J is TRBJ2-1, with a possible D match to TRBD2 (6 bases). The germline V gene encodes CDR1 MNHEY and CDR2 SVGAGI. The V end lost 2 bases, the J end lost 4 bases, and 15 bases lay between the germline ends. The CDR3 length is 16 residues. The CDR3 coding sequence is TGTGCCAGCAGTTACGTTGGGACTGAGGGGTACAATGAGCAGTTCTTC. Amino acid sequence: CASSYVGTEGYNEQFF.

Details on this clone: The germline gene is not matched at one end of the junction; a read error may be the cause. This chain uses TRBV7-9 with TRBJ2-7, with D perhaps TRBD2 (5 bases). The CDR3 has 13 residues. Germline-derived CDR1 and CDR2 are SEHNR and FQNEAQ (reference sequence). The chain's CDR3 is CASSSGLTYGQYF. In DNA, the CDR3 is TGTGCCAGCAGCTCCGGACTTACGTACGGGCAGTACTTC. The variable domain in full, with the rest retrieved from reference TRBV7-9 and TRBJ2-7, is DTGVSQNPRHKITKRGQNVTFRCDPISEHNRLYWYRQTLGQGPEFLTYFQNEAQLEKSRLLSDRFSAERPKGSFSTLEIQRTEQGDSAMYLCASSSGLTYGQYFGPGTRLTVT.

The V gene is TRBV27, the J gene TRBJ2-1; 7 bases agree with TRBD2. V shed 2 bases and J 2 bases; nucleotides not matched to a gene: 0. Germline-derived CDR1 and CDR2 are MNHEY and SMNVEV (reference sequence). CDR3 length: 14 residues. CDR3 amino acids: CASSLLAAYNEQFF. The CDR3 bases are TGTGCCAGCAGTTTACTAGCGGCCTACAATGAGCAGTTCTTC.

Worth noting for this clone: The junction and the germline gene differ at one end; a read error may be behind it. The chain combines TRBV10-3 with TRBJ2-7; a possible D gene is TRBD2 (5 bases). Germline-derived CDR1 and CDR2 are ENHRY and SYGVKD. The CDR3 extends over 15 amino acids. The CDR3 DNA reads TGTGCCGTCAGTGGGGTTCCCACGGGAACCTACGAGCAGTACTTC. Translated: CAVSGVPTGTYEQYF.

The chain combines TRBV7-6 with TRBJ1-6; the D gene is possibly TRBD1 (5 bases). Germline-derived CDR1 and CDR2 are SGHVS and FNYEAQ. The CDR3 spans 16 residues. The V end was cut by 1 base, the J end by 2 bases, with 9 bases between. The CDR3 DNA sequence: TGTGCCAGCAGCTTAGAGGGGCTGCCCTATAATTCACCCCTCCACTTT. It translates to CASSLEGLPYNSPLHF. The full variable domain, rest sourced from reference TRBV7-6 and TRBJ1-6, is GAGVSQSPRYKVTKRGQDVALRCDPISGHVSLYWYRQALGQGPEFLTYFNYEAQQDKSGLPNDRFSAERPEGSISTLTIQRTEQRDSAMYRCASSLEGLPYNSPLHFGNGTRLTVT.

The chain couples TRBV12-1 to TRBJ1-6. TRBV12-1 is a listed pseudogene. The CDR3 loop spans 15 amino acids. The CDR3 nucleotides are TGTGCCAGCAGCTCTCGGCCTATGAAGCAGTCACCCCTCCACTTT. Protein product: CASSSRPMKQSPLHF.

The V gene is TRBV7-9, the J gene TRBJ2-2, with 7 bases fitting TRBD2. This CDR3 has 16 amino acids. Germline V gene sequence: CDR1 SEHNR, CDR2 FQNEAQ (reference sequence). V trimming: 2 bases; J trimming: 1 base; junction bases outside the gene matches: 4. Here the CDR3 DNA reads TGTGCCAGCAGCTTATTGCCGGGGGGGAACACCGGGGAGCTGTTTTTT. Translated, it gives CASSLLPGGNTGELFF.

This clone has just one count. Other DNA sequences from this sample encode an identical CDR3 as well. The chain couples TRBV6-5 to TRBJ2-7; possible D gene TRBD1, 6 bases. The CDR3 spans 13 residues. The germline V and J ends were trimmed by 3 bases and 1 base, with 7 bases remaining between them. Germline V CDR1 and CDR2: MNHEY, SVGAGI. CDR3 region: CASSYQGSYEQYF. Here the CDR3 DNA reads TGTGCCAGCAGTTATCAGGGGTCCTACGAGCAGTACTTC.

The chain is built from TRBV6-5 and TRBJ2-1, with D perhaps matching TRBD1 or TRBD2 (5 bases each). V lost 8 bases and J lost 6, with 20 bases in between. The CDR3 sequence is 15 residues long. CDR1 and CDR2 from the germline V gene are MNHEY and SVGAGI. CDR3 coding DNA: TGTGCCAGCCGTCAAGGGGACCTTTCAAGCAATGAGCAGTTCTTC. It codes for CASRQGDLSSNEQFF.

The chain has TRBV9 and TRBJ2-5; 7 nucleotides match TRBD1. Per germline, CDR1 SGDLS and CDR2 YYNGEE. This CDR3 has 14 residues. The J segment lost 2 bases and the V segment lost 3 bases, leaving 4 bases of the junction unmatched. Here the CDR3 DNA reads TGTGCCAGCAGCGACCGGGACAGACAAGAGACCCAGTACTTC. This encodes CASSDRDRQETQYF.